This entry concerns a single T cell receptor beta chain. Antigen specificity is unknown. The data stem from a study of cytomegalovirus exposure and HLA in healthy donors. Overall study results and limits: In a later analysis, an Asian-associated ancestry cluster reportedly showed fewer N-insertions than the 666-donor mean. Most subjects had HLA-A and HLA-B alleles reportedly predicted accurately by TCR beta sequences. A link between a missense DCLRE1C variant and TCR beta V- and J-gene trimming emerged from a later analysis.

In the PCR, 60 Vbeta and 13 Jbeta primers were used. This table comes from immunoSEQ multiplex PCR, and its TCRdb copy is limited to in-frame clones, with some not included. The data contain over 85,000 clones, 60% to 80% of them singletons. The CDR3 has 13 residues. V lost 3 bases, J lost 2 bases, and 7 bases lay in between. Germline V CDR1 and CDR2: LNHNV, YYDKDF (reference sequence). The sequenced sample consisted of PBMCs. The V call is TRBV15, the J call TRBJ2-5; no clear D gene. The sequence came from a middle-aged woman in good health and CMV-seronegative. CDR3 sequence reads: CATSRNSQETQYF. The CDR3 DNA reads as TGTGCCACCAGCAGGAACAGTCAAGAGACCCAGTACTTC.